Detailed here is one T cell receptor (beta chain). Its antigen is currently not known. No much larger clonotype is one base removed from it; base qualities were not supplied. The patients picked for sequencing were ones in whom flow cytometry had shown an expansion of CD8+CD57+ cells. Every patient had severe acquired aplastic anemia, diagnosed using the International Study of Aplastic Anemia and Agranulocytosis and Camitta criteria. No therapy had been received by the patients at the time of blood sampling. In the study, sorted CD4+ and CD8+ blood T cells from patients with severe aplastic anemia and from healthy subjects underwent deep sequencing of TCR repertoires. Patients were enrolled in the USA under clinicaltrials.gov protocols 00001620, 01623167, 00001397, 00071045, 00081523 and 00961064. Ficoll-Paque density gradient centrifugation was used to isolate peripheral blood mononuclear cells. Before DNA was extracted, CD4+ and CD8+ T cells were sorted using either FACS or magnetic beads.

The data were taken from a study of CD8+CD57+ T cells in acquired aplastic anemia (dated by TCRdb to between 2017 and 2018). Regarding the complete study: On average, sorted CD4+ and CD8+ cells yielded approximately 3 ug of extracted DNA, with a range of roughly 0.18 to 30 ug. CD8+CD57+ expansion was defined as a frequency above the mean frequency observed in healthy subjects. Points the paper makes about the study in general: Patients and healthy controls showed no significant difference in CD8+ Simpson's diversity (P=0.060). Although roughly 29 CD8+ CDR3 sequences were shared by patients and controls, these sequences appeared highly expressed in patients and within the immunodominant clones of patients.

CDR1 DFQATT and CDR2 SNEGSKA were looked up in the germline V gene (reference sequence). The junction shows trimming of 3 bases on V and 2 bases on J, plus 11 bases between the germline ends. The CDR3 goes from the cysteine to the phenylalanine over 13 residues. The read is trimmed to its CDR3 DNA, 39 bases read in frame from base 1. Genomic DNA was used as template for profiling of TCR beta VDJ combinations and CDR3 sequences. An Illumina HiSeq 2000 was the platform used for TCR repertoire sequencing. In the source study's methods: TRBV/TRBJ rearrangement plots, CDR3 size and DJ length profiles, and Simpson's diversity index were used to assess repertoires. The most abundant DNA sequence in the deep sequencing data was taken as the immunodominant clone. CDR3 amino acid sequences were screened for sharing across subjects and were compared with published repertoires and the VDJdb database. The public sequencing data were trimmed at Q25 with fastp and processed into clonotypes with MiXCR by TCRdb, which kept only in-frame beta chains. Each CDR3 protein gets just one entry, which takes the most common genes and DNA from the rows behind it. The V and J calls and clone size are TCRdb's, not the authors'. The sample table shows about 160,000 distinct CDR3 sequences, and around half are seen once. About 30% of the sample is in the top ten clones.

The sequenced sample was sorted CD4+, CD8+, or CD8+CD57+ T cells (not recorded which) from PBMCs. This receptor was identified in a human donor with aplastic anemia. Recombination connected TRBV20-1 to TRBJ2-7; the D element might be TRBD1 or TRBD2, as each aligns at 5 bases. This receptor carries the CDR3 CSARGTGPYEQYF. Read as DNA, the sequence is TGCAGTGCTAGGGGGACGGGACCCTACGAGCAGTACTTC.